The next 6 T cell receptor beta chains were all read from a single sample in a study of cytomegalovirus exposure and HLA in healthy donors. PCR involved 60 Vbeta and 13 Jbeta primers. This table comes from immunoSEQ multiplex PCR, and its TCRdb copy is limited to in-frame clones, with some not included. The sample carries under 200,000 clones, more than 75% recorded once. Sequences were obtained from PBMCs. These receptors came from a girl under 18 in good health and CMV-seropositive.

This clone showed up just a few times. This sequence joins TRBV7-2 and TRBJ1-5; possible D gene TRBD1, 5 bases. The CDR3 consists of 17 residues. Germline CDR1 reads SGHTA; CDR2 reads FQGNSA. Deletions cut 0 bases from V and 1 base from J, with 13 bases between. The CDR3 coding sequence is TGTGCCAGCAGCTTAGCCCCACATGGGGCAAGCAATCAGCCCCAGCATTTT. This translates into CASSLAPHGASNQPQHF. Complete variable domain (other parts from reference TRBV7-2 and TRBJ1-5): GAGVSQSPSNKVTEKGKDVELRCDPISGHTALYWYRQSLGQGLEFLIYFQGNSAPDKSGLPSDRFSAERTGGSVSTLTIQRTQQEDSAVYLCASSLAPHGASNQPQHFGDGTRLSIL.

This clone appeared once. The V gene is TRBV9, the J gene TRBJ1-1; D ambiguous. V shed 0 bases and J shed 2 bases, with 11 bases lying between them. The CDR3 is 15 residues long. Germline CDR1 reads SGDLS; CDR2 reads YYNGEE. For the CDR3, the DNA is TGTGCCAGCAGCGTAGAAGGCAGGCCTAACACTGAAGCTTTCTTT. Protein: CASSVEGRPNTEAFF.

This clone was observed a few times. The chain has TRBV2 and TRBJ1-4; 7 bases match TRBD1. The CDR3 loop spans 13 amino acids. CDR1 SNHLY and CDR2 FYNNEI come from the germline V gene. The J segment lost 7 bases and the V segment lost 7 bases, leaving 6 bases of the junction unmatched. DNA of the CDR3: TGTGCCAGCAAGCGACAGGGAGGTGAAAAACTGTTTTTT. It codes for CASKRQGGEKLFF.

The chain joins TRBV7-3 to TRBJ1-3, with D maybe TRBD1 (5 bases). The germline gives CDR1 SGHTA, CDR2 FQGTGA. The ends were cut back, 2 bases at V and 0 bases at J, with 8 bases in the middle. The CDR3 contains 15 residues. CDR3 sequence reads: CASSLLGHSGNTIYF. The CDR3 region has the DNA TGTGCCAGCAGCTTACTTGGACACTCTGGAAACACCATATATTTT. Using reference TRBV7-3 and TRBJ1-3 for the parts outside the CDR3, the full variable domain is GAGVSQTPSNKVTEKGKYVELRCDPISGHTALYWYRQSLGQGPEFLIYFQGTGAADDSGLPNDRFFAVRPEGSVSTLKIQRTERGDSAVYLCASSLLGHSGNTIYFGEGSWLTVV.

V usage is TRBV5-4 and J usage is TRBJ1-3, with TRBD1 identical over 10 bases. Germline V gene sequence: CDR1 SGHNT, CDR2 YYREEE (reference sequence). This CDR3 comprises 17 residues. V shed 3 bases, J shed 3 bases, and the junction held 9 bases outside the gene matches. CDR3 DNA: TGTGCCAGCAGCTGGGGACAGGGGAAGCCCAGTGGAAACACCATATATTTT. This codes for CASSWGQGKPSGNTIYF.

This clone was found a few times. The rearrangement links TRBV6-4 to TRBJ2-1; TRBD2 aligns across 13 bases. The CDR3 loop spans 15 amino acids. Trimming removed 5 bases from V and 5 bases from J; junction bases left unmatched: 3. The germline V gene encodes CDR1 MRHNA and CDR2 SNTAGT. The CDR3 region has the DNA TGTGCCAGCAGTTCAGGGACTAGCGGGAACAATGAGCAGTTCTTC. Encoded protein: CASSSGTSGNNEQFF.